The TCR beta chain under discussion was sequenced for a study of beta chain features in type 1 diabetes. Findings and caveats of the study: Equally in patients and controls, shorter templates might have been favored by PCR.

Note on this clone: What it recognizes is unknown. Other nucleotide sequences from this sample produce the same CDR3.

Sorted populations all exceeded 95% purity. All of the isolated RNA was reverse transcribed, so expressed TCRB transcripts were sequenced. Generated by immunoSEQ multiplex PCR, the TCRdb table keeps only in-frame clones and is missing some. In the table there are about 150,000 clones, around 10% of which are singletons. The sequence derives from a man aged 18-30 years in good health. Sequencing was done on a sample of central memory CD4+ T cells from blood.

CDR3 sequence: CASSLSGEQFF. The CDR3 DNA is TGTGCCAGCAGCTTGAGCGGCGAGCAGTTCTTC. The V gene is TRBV7-3, the J gene TRBJ2-1; possible D gene TRBD2, 5 bases. Trimming took off 3 bases at V and 10 bases at J, with 7 bases between the two ends. Germline V gene data show CDR1 as SGHTA and CDR2 as FQGTGA. The CDR3 runs to 11 residues.